This T cell receptor (beta chain) is from a study of siplizumab effects on memory and regulatory T cells. Germline CDR1 and CDR2: LGHNA and YSLEER. Trimming removed 0 bases from V and 8 bases from J, with 13 bases in between. The CDR3 is 15 residues long. Assay used: immunoSEQ multiplex PCR; TCRdb lists only in-frame clones, some missing. This table holds under 70,000 clones, approximately 79% found once. This rearrangement joins TRBV4-3 to TRBJ1-4, with a weak D call TRBD1 (6 bases). This TCR was sampled from a human donor in good health. Sequencing was carried out using memory CD4+ T cells sorted from blood. CDR3 amino acids: CASSQERGVEEKLFF. In DNA, the CDR3 is TGCGCCAGCAGCCAAGAAAGGGGGGTTGAGGAAAAACTGTTTTTT.